The 9 T cell receptor beta chains reported below all come from one sample, sequenced in a study of shared clonotypes between healthy human individuals. Only in-frame clones appear in the TCRdb table, and some are missing; sequencing was by immunoSEQ multiplex PCR. The table has hundreds of thousands of clones, more than 95% seen once. Sequencing was done on a sample of naive CD4+ T cells sorted from blood. Subset here: CD45RA+ positively selected. Receptor source: a woman aged 30 to 39 in good health.

CDR3 amino acids: CASRREGDTGELFF. The CDR3 region has the DNA TGTGCCAGCAGGAGGGAGGGGGACACCGGGGAGCTGTTTTTT. The chain has TRBV6-1 and TRBJ2-2; perhaps TRBD2 as D (7 bases). The CDR3 is 14 residues long. Trimming took off 6 bases at V and 3 bases at J, with 11 bases between the two ends. Germline CDR1 reads MNHNS; CDR2 reads SASEGT.

This chain joins TRBV28 and TRBJ2-5; the match to TRBD2 covers 14 bases. The last part of the DNA fits TRBJ2-7 better; the J call may be wrong. The CDR3 loop spans 15 amino acids. Germline V gives CDR1 MDHEN, CDR2 SYDVKM. CDR3 DNA sequence: TGTGCCAGCAGTGTAAGACTAGCGGGAGGGAACGAGCAGTACTTC. Encoded protein: CASSVRLAGGNEQYF.

Remarks on this clone: This sample also contains other DNA sequences that code for the same CDR3. The chain couples TRBV18 to TRBJ2-3; D ambiguous. V was cut by 0 bases and J by 3 bases, with 4 bases left in between. The CDR3 loop spans 13 amino acids. CDR1 and CDR2 (germline): KGHSH, LQKENI. This CDR3 reads CASSPPLTDTQYF. CDR3 coding DNA: TGTGCCAGCTCACCACCGTTAACAGATACGCAGTATTTT.

This chain links TRBV4-1 with TRBJ2-1; weak D call: TRBD2 (6 bases). V was trimmed by 2 bases and J by 6 bases, leaving 11 bases between them. CDR1 and CDR2 (germline): MGHRA, YSYEKL. The CDR3 is 14 amino acids. CDR3 in amino acids: CASSQTGLPNEQFF. The CDR3 coding sequence is TGCGCCAGCAGCCAAACGGGACTTCCCAATGAGCAGTTCTTC.

This clone was detected once. The rearrangement links TRBV9 to TRBJ2-3; 15 nucleotides line up with TRBD2. The CDR3 is 17 amino acids. V lost 2 bases to trimming and J lost 5 bases; unmatched junction nucleotides: 6. Germline loops: CDR1 SGDLS, CDR2 YYNGEE. The CDR3 spells CASSVQGTSGRLDTQYF. The CDR3 region has the DNA TGTGCCAGCAGCGTTCAAGGGACTAGCGGGAGGTTAGATACGCAGTATTTT.

The CDR3 here is CASSLLENTEAFF. CDR3 bases: TGTGCCAGCAGTTTATTGGAGAACACTGAAGCTTTCTTT. V gene TRBV27 combines with J gene TRBJ1-1; no clear D gene. Trimming left V 1 base short and J 1 base short, with 4 bases between. This CDR3 has 13 residues. Germline values: CDR1 MNHEY, CDR2 SMNVEV (reference sequence).

The V call is TRBV15, the J call TRBJ2-7; tentative D call: TRBD2 (6 bases). Per the germline V gene, CDR1 is LNHNV and CDR2 is YYDKDF (reference sequence). Between the trimmed V and J ends, which lost 3 bases and 3 bases, there was a span of 21 bases. The CDR3 extends over 17 amino acids. The CDR3 reads CATSSLPIHGGDYEQYF. In DNA form, the CDR3 reads TGTGCCACCAGCAGTCTCCCTATACACGGGGGTGACTACGAGCAGTACTTC.

The V call is TRBV28, the J call TRBJ2-7; possible D gene TRBD1, 6 bases. The CDR3 has 12 residues. Germline V gene sequence: CDR1 MDHEN, CDR2 SYDVKM. The ends were cut back, 6 bases at V and 4 bases at J, with 10 bases in the middle. The CDR3 region has the DNA TGTGCCAGCAGGTTACAGGGATACGAGCAGTACTTC. It yields the protein CASRLQGYEQYF.

This clone was seen only once. The chain combines TRBV2 with TRBJ2-7; 9 bases are shared with TRBD2. Germline values: CDR1 SNHLY, CDR2 FYNNEI. The CDR3 has 16 amino acids. The V and J ends lost 5 bases and 1 base, in that order; junction bases with no gene match: 9. CDR3 in amino acids: CASSPLAGDRSYEQYF. The CDR3 DNA follows: TGTGCCAGCAGTCCATTAGCGGGAGATAGGTCCTACGAGCAGTACTTC.